The clone carrying this TCR beta chain was seen only a few times. Its specificity is unknown. iRepertoire HTBI primers and Arm-PCR of CDR3 regions built TCR beta libraries. A single record per CDR3 protein comes from TCRdb applying MiXCR to the multiplex PCR reads. The sample has around 500,000 distinct CDR3 sequences, 15% to 20% seen once; the top ten hold roughly 25%. The data originate from a study of regulatory T cells in long-lasting Graves disease. The study's findings and limits: Among the persistent patients, 2,741 public clonotypes were shared, more than the approximately 1,000 shared among new patients.

As for time point: newly diagnosed GD, antithyroid drugs for less than 3 months. The TCR library was made from RNA that had been extracted from PBMCs in TRIzol. Another study also made use of these data, one on T cells in Graves' hyperthyroidism and ophthalmopathy.

The sequences come from peripheral blood mononuclear cells (PBMCs), collected at new diagnosis, from a patient treated with antithyroid drugs. This receptor was identified in a woman aged 35-60 years with Graves disease.

Written as DNA, the CDR3 is TGTGCCAGCAGCCCTTCCGGGACTTCCAATGAGCAGTTCTTC. This codes for CASSPSGTSNEQFF. V gene TRBV7-9 combines with J gene TRBJ2-1, with D possibly being TRBD2 (6 bases). Germline CDR1 SEHNR, CDR2 FQNEAQ (reference sequence). Trimming took off 5 bases at V and 6 bases at J, with 14 bases between the two ends. This CDR3 is built from 14 residues.